Following are 10 T cell receptor beta chains from one sample sequenced in a study of T cell repertoires in cytomegalovirus infection. TCRdb processed the reads anew with MiXCR; each CDR3 protein has one entry. The repertoire consists of over 100,000 distinct CDR3 sequences, with about 17% occurring once and the leading ten covering less than 10%. Material: PBMCs. Every receptor here comes from a human donor in good health (CMV status not recorded). Some clones in this sample may be carry-over from other donors' samples.

This clonotype turned up a few times. V is TRBV7-2 and J is TRBJ1-4; D gene ambiguous. Germline V gene lookup returns CDR1 SGHTA and CDR2 FQGNSA. V was pared by 2 bases and J by 6 bases, with 13 bases between. The CDR3 spans 15 residues. The CDR3 DNA sequence: TGTGCCAGCAGCTTAAATCAAGGCGGCTATGAAAAACTGTTTTTT. Encoded protein: CASSLNQGGYEKLFF.

V usage is TRBV5-3 and J usage is TRBJ2-1; possible D gene TRBD2, 5 bases. TRBV5-3 is designated an ORF whose function remains uncertain. Trimming shortened V by 2 bases and J by 0 bases, and 18 bases separated the two germline ends. The CDR3 runs to 18 residues. DNA of the CDR3: TGTGCCAGAAGCTTCGGGATAACTCTGGGGTTCTCCTACAATGAGCAGTTCTTC. Protein: CARSFGITLGFSYNEQFF.

Ten or more counts support this clonotype. This chain connects TRBV28 to TRBJ2-2; 7 bases are shared with TRBD2. With V trimmed by 10 bases and J by 0 bases, 2 bases remained unmatched. The CDR3 runs to 13 residues. The germline V gene has CDR1 MDHEN and CDR2 SYDVKM. The CDR3 DNA follows: TGTGCCATCGGGGGGACGAACACCGGGGAGCTGTTTTTT. This translates into CAIGGTNTGELFF.

This sequence joins TRBV29-1 and TRBJ1-3; D gene unclear. The CDR3 is made up of 11 amino acids. Germline V gene data show CDR1 as SQVTM and CDR2 as ANQGSEA. V was pared by 3 bases and J by 8 bases, with 8 bases between. CDR3 DNA sequence: TGCAGCGTTGATACGGGCTACACCATATATTTT. Translating it yields CSVDTGYTIYF.

This clonotype was counted many times. The gene calls are TRBV4-1 and TRBJ1-2; D is perhaps TRBD1 (5 bases). The V end lost 0 bases, the J end lost 6 bases, and 8 bases lay between the germline ends. CDR1 MGHRA and CDR2 YSYEKL come from the germline V gene. The CDR3 has 13 amino acids. CDR3 in DNA: TGCGCCAGCAGCCAAGATAGGGGAGATGGCTACACCTTC. Translated: CASSQDRGDGYTF.

This clonotype was observed at least ten times. The chain has TRBV28 and TRBJ2-6; D unresolved. The germline CDR1 and CDR2 sequences are MDHEN and SYDVKM. The CDR3 spans 14 residues. V was shortened by 4 bases and J by 0 bases, with 4 bases between the two germline ends. This CDR3 reads CASSSHSGANVLTF. CDR3 in DNA: TGTGCCAGCAGTTCCCACTCTGGGGCCAACGTCCTGACTTTC.

Only one count was recorded for this clonotype. This may come from a read error, since a much larger clone is one base off. In this CDR3 the conserved last residue, phenylalanine or tryptophan, is missing, so a read error is likely. The chain couples TRBV28 to TRBJ1-1; 7 nucleotides match TRBD1. Germline V lookup: CDR1 MDHEN, CDR2 SYDVKM. After removal of 6 bases from V and 6 bases from J, the junction contained 25 bases not matched to a gene. The CDR3 is 19 amino acids. The CDR3 sequence is CASRFIPPGPGGSGAEAFS. As DNA, the CDR3 is TGTGCCAGCAGGTTTATCCCGCCCGGTCCAGGGGGGTCGGGGGCTGAAGCTTTCTCT.

This sequence joins TRBV20-1 and TRBJ2-3, with 7 bases lining up with TRBD2. Trimming at V came to 7 bases and at J to 0 bases, leaving 10 bases not matched to a gene. In germline, CDR1 is DFQATT, CDR2 SNEGSKA (reference sequence). The CDR3 has 15 amino acids. CDR3 protein: CSVAGVRGSTDTQYF. CDR3 DNA sequence: TGCAGTGTTGCGGGGGTGCGGGGGAGCACAGATACGCAGTATTTT.

As to this clonotype: It is unclear where the CDR3 begins or ends on the DNA, so no DNA is shown, and the CDR3 is as TCRdb lists it. V usage is TRBV28 and J usage is TRBJ1-6; TRBD1 is the table's D call and was not checked against the DNA. Per germline, CDR1 MDHEN and CDR2 SYDVKM. A total of 19 residues make up the CDR3, ends included. The CDR3 sequence is CASSSSQVSLRSYNSPLHF.

This clonotype was observed a few times. J is TRBJ1-1 and V is TRBV5-6; no reliable D call. Looked up from germline, CDR1 is SGHDT and CDR2 is YYEEEE. With 0 bases removed from V and 6 bases from J, the gap between germline ends came to 6 bases. The CDR3 covers 12 residues. This chain's CDR3 is CASSLDGAEAFF. In DNA, the CDR3 is TGTGCCAGCAGCTTGGACGGGGCTGAAGCTTTCTTT. The whole variable domain, filled in from reference TRBV5-6 and TRBJ1-1, reads DAGVTQSPTHLIKTRGQQVTLRCSPKSGHDTVSWYQQALGQGPQFIFQYYEEEERQRGNFPDRFSGHQFPNYSSELNVNALLLGDSALYLCASSLDGAEAFFGQGTRLTVV.